The clone carrying this T cell receptor beta chain was seen a handful of times. Its target is not known. MiXCR was run by TCRdb on the reads, yielding one entry per CDR3 protein. Here the sample spans around 550,000 distinct CDR3 sequences, about a quarter being singletons. The germline V gene has CDR1 SEHNR and CDR2 FQNEAQ (reference sequence). V was clipped by 1 base and J by 0 bases, with 33 bases between them. The CDR3 runs to 24 residues. This sample is part of a study of T cell repertoires in cytomegalovirus infection. Overall study context: A matching HLA type, together with CMV infection, was signaled by public TCR beta signatures. Study-wide results and caveats: Based on cumulative public TCR beta family frequency, carriers of CMV plus the relevant HLA were identified.

The sample comprised PBMCs. The TCR was taken from a human donor in good health (CMV status not recorded). Some clones in this sample may be carry-over from other donors' samples. This chain links TRBV7-9 with TRBJ2-2, with D maybe TRBD1 (6 bases). The CDR3 nucleotides read TGTGCCAGCAGCTTAGATTCGCGGAACACCGGGACACCGAAGTTAAAGACGAACACCGGGGAGCTGTTTTTT. This codes for CASSLDSRNTGTPKLKTNTGELFF. The full variable domain, its missing parts supplied by reference TRBV7-9 and TRBJ2-2, is DTGVSQNPRHKITKRGQNVTFRCDPISEHNRLYWYRQTLGQGPEFLTYFQNEAQLEKSRLLSDRFSAERPKGSFSTLEIQRTEQGDSAMYLCASSLDSRNTGTPKLKTNTGELFFGEGSRLTVL.